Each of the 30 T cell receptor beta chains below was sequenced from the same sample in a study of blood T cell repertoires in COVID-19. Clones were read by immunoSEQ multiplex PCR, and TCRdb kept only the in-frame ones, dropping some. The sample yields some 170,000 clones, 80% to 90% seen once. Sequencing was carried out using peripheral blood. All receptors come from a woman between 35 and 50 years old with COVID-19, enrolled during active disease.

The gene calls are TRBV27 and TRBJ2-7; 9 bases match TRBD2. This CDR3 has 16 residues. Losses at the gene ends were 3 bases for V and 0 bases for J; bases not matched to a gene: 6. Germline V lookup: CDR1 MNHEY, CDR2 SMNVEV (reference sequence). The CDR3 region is CASSFALAGSSYEQYF. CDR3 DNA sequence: TGTGCCAGCAGTTTCGCCCTAGCGGGGAGCTCCTACGAGCAGTACTTC.

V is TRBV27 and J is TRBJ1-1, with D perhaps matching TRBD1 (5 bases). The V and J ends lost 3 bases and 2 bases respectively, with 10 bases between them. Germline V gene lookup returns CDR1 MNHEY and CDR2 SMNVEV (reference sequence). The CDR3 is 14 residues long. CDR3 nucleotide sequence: TGTGCCAGCAGTTTTCGTCAGGGAAACACTGAAGCTTTCTTT. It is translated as CASSFRQGNTEAFF.

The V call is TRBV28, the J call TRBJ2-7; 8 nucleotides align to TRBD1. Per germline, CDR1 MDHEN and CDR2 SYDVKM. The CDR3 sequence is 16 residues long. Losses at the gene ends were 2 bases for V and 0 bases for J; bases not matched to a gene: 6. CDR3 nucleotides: TGTGCCAGCAGTTTACACCGGACAGGGAGCTCCTACGAGCAGTACTTC. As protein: CASSLHRTGSSYEQYF.

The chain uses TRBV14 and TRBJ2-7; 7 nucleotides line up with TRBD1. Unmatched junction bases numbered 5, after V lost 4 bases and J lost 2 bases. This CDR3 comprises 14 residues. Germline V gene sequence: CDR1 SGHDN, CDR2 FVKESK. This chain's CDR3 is CASSLSTGPYEQYV. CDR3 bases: TGTGCCAGCAGCCTCTCGACAGGGCCCTACGAGCAGTACGTC.

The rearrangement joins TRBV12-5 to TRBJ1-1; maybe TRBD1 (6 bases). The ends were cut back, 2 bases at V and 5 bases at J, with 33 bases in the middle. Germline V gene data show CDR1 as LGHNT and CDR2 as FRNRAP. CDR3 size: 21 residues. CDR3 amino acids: CASGLRETTGGAREWWTEAFF. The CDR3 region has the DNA TGTGCTAGTGGTTTGCGGGAGACCACTGGGGGGGCGAGAGAGTGGTGGACTGAAGCTTTCTTT.

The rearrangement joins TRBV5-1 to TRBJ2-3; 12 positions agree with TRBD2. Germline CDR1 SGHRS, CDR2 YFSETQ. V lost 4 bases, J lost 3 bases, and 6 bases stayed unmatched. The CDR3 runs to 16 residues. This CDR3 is CASSITSGRLTDTQYF. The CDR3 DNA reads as TGCGCCAGCAGCATAACTAGCGGGAGGTTAACAGATACGCAGTATTTT.

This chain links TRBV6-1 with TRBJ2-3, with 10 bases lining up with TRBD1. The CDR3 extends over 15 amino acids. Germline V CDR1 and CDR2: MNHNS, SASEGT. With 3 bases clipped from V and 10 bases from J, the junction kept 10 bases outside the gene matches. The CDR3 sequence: CASSDRGQGTRAQYF. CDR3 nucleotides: TGTGCCAGCAGTGATAGGGGACAGGGGACCCGGGCGCAGTATTTT.

This CDR3 is CASSVGTGNYGYTF. The CDR3 DNA sequence: TGTGCCAGCAGCGTCGGGACAGGGAACTATGGCTACACCTTC. V usage is TRBV9 and J usage is TRBJ1-2, with 9 bases aligning to TRBD1. The V gene's germline CDR1 is SGDLS and CDR2 YYNGEE. This CDR3 has 14 residues. The J segment lost 2 bases and the V segment lost 2 bases, leaving 1 base of the junction unmatched.

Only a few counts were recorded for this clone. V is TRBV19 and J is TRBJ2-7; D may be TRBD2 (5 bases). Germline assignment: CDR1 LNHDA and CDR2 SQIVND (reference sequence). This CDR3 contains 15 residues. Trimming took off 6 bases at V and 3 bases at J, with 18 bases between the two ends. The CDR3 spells CASSLDRRDSYEQYF. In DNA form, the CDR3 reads TGTGCCAGTAGCCTGGACCGTCGGGATAGCTACGAGCAGTACTTC.

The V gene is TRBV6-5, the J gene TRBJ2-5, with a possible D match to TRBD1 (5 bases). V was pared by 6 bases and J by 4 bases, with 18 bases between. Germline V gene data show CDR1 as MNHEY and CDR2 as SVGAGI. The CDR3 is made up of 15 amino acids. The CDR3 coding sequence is TGTGCCAGCAGCTATGAGCAGGGTCGTGGAGAGACCCAGTACTTC. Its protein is CASSYEQGRGETQYF.

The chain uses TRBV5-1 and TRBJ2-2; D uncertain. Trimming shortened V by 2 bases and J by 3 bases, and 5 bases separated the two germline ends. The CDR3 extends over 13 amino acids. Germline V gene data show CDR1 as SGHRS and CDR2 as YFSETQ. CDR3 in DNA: TGCGCCAGCAGCTTCACGGACACCGGGGAGCTGTTTTTT. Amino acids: CASSFTDTGELFF.

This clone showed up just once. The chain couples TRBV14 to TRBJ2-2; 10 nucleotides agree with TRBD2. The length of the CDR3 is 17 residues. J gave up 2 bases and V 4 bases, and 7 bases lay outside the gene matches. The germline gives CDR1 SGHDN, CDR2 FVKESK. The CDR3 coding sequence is TGTGCCAGCAGCCGGAGGTGGACTAGCGGAAACACCGGGGAGCTGTTTTTT. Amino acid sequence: CASSRRWTSGNTGELFF.

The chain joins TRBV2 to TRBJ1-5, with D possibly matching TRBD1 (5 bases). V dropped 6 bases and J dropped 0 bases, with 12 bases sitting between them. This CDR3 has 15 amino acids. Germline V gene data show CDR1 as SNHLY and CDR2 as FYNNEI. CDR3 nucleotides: TGTGCCAGCAGGACCCAGGGTAATAGCAATCAGCCCCAGCATTTT. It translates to CASRTQGNSNQPQHF.

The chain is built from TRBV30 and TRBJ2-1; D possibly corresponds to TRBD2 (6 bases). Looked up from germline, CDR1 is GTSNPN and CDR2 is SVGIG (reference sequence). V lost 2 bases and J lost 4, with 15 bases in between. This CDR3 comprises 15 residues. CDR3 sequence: CAWSFGGSGYNEQFF. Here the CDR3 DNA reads TGTGCCTGGAGTTTTGGTGGTAGCGGTTACAATGAGCAGTTCTTC.

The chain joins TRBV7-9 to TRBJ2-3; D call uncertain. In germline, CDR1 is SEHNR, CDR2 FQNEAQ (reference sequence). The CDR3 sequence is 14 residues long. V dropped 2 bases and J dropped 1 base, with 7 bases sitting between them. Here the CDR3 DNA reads TGTGCCAGCAGCTTACTGCAGGGCACAGATACGCAGTATTTT. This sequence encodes CASSLLQGTDTQYF.

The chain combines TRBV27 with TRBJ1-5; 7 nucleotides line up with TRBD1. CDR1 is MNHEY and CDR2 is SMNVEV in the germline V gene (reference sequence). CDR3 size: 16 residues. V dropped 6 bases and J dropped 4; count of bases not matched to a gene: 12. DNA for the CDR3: TGTGCCAGCAGCCGACGACAGGGCCCGAGTAATCAGCCCCAGCATTTT. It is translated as CASSRRQGPSNQPQHF.

CDR3 nucleotide sequence: TGCGCCAGCAGTGCGGGGACAGGGAATCAGCCCCAGCATTTT. Protein product: CASSAGTGNQPQHF. This sequence joins TRBV10-2 and TRBJ1-5, with 9 bases that match TRBD1. J lost 4 bases, V lost 4 bases, and 2 bases had no gene match. This CDR3 region has 14 residues. CDR1 WSHSY and CDR2 SAAADI come from the germline V gene.

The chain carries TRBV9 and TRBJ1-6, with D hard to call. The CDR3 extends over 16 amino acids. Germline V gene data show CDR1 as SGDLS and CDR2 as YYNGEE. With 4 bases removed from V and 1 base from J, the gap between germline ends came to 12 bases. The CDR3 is CASSPSGGSYNSPLHF. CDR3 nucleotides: TGTGCCAGCAGCCCAAGCGGCGGGTCCTATAATTCACCCCTCCACTTT. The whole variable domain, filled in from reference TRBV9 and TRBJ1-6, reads DSGVTQTPKHLITATGQRVTLRCSPRSGDLSVYWYQQSLDQGLQFLIQYYNGEERAKGNILERFSAQQFPDLHSELNLSSLELGDSALYFCASSPSGGSYNSPLHFGNGTRLTVT.

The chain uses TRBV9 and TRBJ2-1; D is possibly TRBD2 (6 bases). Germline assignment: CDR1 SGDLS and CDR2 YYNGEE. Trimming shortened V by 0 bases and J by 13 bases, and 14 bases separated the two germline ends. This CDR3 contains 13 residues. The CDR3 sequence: CASSVALAAQQFF. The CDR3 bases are TGTGCCAGCAGCGTAGCACTAGCCGCCCAACAGTTCTTC.

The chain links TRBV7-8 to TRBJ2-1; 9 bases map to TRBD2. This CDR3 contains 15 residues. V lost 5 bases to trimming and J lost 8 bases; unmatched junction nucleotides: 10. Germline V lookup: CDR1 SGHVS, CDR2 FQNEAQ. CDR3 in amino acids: CASSPGLAGFDEQFF. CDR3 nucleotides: TGTGCCAGCAGCCCGGGACTAGCAGGTTTCGATGAGCAGTTCTTC.

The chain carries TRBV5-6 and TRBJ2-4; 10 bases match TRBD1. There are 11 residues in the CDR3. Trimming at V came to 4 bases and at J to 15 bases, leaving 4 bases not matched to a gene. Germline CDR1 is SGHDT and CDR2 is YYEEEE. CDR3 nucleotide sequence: TGTGCCAGCAGCCATAGACAGGGGGCGTACTTC. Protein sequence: CASSHRQGAYF. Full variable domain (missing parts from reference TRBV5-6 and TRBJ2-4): DAGVTQSPTHLIKTRGQQVTLRCSPKSGHDTVSWYQQALGQGPQFIFQYYEEEERQRGNFPDRFSGHQFPNYSSELNVNALLLGDSALYLCASSHRQGAYFGAGTRLSVL.

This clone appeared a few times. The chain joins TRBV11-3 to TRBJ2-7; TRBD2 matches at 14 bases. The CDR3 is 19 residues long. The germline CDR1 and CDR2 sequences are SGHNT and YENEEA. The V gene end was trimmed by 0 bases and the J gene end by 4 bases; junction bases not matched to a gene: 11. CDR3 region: CASSLEAGRLAGGPYEQYF. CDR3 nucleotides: TGTGCCAGCAGCTTAGAGGCAGGCCGACTAGCGGGAGGGCCGTACGAGCAGTACTTC.

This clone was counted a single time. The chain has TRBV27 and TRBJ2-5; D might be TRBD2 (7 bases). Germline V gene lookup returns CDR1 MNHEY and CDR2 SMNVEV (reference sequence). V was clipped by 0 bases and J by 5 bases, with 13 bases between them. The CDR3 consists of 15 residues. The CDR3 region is CASSLSVRGGETQYF. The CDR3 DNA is TGTGCCAGCAGTTTATCAGTCAGGGGAGGGGAGACCCAGTACTTC.

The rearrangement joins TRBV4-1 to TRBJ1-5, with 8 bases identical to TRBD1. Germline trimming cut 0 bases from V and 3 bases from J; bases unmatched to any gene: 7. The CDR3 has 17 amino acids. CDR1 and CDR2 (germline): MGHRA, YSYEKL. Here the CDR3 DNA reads TGCGCCAGCAGCCAAGACCCGGACAGGGCAAACAATCAGCCCCAGCATTTT. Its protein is CASSQDPDRANNQPQHF.

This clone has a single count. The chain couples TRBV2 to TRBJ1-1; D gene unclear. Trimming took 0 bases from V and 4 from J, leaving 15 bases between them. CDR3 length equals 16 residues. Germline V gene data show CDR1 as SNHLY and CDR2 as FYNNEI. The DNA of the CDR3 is TGTGCCAGCAGTGAAGCGACCCAACGGGGAGGCACTGAAGCTTTCTTT. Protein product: CASSEATQRGGTEAFF.

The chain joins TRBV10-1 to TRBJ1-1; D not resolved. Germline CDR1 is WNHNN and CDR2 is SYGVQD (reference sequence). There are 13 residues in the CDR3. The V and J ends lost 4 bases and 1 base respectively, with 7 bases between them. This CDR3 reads CASSAAGNTEAFF. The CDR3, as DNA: TGCGCCAGCAGTGCGGCGGGGAACACTGAAGCTTTCTTT.

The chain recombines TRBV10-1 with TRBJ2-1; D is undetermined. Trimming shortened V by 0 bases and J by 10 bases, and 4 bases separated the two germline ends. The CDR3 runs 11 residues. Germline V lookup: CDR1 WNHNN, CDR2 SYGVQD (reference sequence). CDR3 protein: CASSESSEQFF. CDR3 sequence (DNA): TGCGCCAGCAGTGAGTCCTCCGAGCAGTTCTTC.

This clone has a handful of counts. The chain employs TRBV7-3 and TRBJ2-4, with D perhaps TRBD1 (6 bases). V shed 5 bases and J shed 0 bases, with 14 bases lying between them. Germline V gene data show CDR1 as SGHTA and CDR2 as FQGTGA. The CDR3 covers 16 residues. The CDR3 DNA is TGTGCCAGCAGCCCCGACGTCAGGGGAGCCAAAAACATTCAGTACTTC. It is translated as CASSPDVRGAKNIQYF.

The CDR3 loop is CASSFGGAVDTQYF. The CDR3 coding sequence is TGTGCCAGCAGTTTCGGGGGGGCCGTGGATACGCAGTATTTT. V gene TRBV27 combines with J gene TRBJ2-3; 8 positions agree with TRBD2. CDR3 size: 14 residues. Unmatched junction bases numbered 5, after V lost 3 bases and J lost 6 bases. CDR1 is MNHEY and CDR2 is SMNVEV in the germline V gene (reference sequence).

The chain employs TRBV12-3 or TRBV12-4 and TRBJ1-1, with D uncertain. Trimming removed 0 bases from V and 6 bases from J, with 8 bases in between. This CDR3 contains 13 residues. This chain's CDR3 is CASSLAEGAEAFF. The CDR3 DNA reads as TGTGCCAGCAGTTTAGCCGAGGGCGCTGAAGCTTTCTTT.